This record covers a single T cell receptor beta chain. The entry originates in a study of cytomegalovirus exposure and HLA in healthy donors. PCR employed 60 Vbeta and 13 Jbeta primers. Clones were read by immunoSEQ multiplex PCR, and TCRdb kept only the in-frame ones, dropping some. The table includes approximately 190,000 clones, 82% detected once. CDR3 length: 14 residues. The germline CDR1 and CDR2 sequences are SGHDN and FVKESK. With 5 bases clipped from V and 5 bases from J, the junction kept 6 bases outside the gene matches. V is TRBV14 and J is TRBJ2-5, with TRBD2 matching 9 bases. The clonotype originates from a boy younger than 10 in good health and CMV-seronegative. Material: PBMCs. CDR3 nucleotide sequence: TGTGCCAGCAGCAGTAGACTAGCGGACGAGACCCAGTACTTC. It translates to CASSSRLADETQYF.